This record covers a single T cell receptor (beta chain). The antigen it binds to is not known. One end of the junction does not line up with germline, which may come from a read error. These data belong to a study of PD-1 blockade in classical Hodgkin lymphoma (dated by TCRdb to the early 2020s). Context from the whole study: Nivolumab dosing was 3 mg/kg intravenously every 2 weeks, continuing until either disease progression or unacceptable toxicity. The study used TCR beta sequencing and CyTOF to define a peripheral blood immune signature of response to PD-1 blockade in classical Hodgkin lymphoma.

General study outcomes and caveats: Patients starting nivolumab less than 1 year after ASCT had lower diversity and were excluded from later analyses to avoid confounding by immune reconstitution. Newly diagnosed patients were reported to have lower baseline TCR diversity than healthy donors, and relapsed/refractory patients were reported to have lower baseline TCR diversity still. Trial patients achieving complete response had baseline diversity similar to newly diagnosed patients, whereas partial responders and progressors had significantly lower diversity. Only a single clinical trial cohort was studied, and what caused the repertoire differences, possibly disease activity or prior therapy, remained undefined. By C4D1, a significant rise was seen in CD4+ TCR diversity but not in CD8+ TCR diversity (p=0.0027 vs p=0.16), and the rise was most apparent among complete responders (p=0.02).

The germline V gene (reference sequence) gives CDR1 as SEHNR and CDR2 as FQNEAQ. Including cysteine and phenylalanine, the CDR3 has 14 amino acids. This entry keeps only the CDR3 DNA: 42 bases, framed from base 1. The Qiagen DNeasy kit was used to extract genomic DNA both from unsorted PBMCs and from the negatively selected CD4+ and CD8+ fractions. TCR beta CDR3 regions were amplified by immunoSEQ multiplex PCR using primers annealing to V and J segments. Amplification bias was minimized using a synthetic immune receptor repertoire, and residual bias was removed computationally after sequencing. The study's processing was this. Custom Python scripts were used to quantify repertoire diversity as the Shannon entropy index. Unsorted, CD4+ and CD8+ repertoires were analyzed separately, except for combined analyses in which CD4+ and CD8+ sequences were merged in silico. Clonal expansion was defined as at least a 2-fold frequency increase after treatment relative to C1D1, with a pseudocount of 0.5 for undetected baseline clones. Clones with 0 or 1 copy at C1D1 were defined as singleton clones, while clones with 2 or more copies were defined as non-singleton clones. Clones expanded in unsorted samples were assigned a CD4+, CD8+ or unknown annotation through matching of protein sequences in sorted samples from the same patient. Diversity changes from C1D1 to C4D1 were tested in paired samples using Wilcoxon tests. This immuneACCESS table, as held by TCRdb, lists in-frame sequences with V and J called but not all clones. Of the missing ones, under half trace to an unresolved V gene in checked studies; the others have no known cause. V, J and clone size derive from that table, while D and trimming were established from the DNA sequence. This sample has 55,000 to 80,000 clones in its table, and approximately 94% of those were observed once. About 7.6% of the sample is taken by the ten largest.

In light of the paper, this sample's time point label describes: cycle 1 day 1 (C1D1), immediately before nivolumab initiation. Relapse after autologous stem cell transplantation had occurred in all trial patients, and cohorts A, B and C were distinguished by prior brentuximab vedotin exposure. The trial cohort comprised fewer than 65 patients with relapsed/refractory classical Hodgkin lymphoma whose best overall responses were complete response, partial response or progressive disease. In the multi-cohort phase II CheckMate 205 trial, trial patients received single-agent nivolumab. An independent review committee assessed best overall response by applying the 2007 International Working Group response criteria. PBMCs from the trial were collected at three points: immediately before nivolumab initiation (C1D1), and during therapy at cycle 2 day 1 and cycle 4 day 1. Peripheral blood was collected in 8 mL Vacutainer Cell Preparation Tubes, from which PBMCs were isolated by centrifugation and then cryopreserved.

This chain is built from TRBV7-9 and TRBJ2-6, with the D gene uncertain. The origin of this receptor is a human donor with classical Hodgkin lymphoma. Source: peripheral blood mononuclear cells (PBMCs), taken at baseline. CDR3 reads: CVSSLTSGANVLTF. In nucleotides, the sequence is TGTGTCAGCAGCTTGACATCTGGGGCCAACGTCCTGACTTTC. The variable domain in full, with residues beyond the CDR3 obtained from the reference TRBV7-9 and TRBJ2-6 genes, is DTGVSQNPRHKITKRGQNVTFRCDPISEHNRLYWYRQTLGQGPEFLTYFQNEAQLEKSRLLSDRFSAERPKGSFSTLEIQRTEQGDSAMYLCVSSLTSGANVLTFGAGSRLTVL.